Listed here are 16 T cell receptor beta chains from one sample, sequenced in a study of T-cell reconstitution after alpha-beta-depleted transplantation in children. Unique molecular identifiers were built into the TCRbeta library. Each CDR3 protein gets one entry after TCRdb re-called the PCR reads with MiXCR. The data hold 780,000 or so distinct CDR3 sequences, with approximately 15% observed a single time. The source material was PBMCs, mostly from graft donor cells, sampled 360 days after TCRalphabeta/CD19-depleted stem cell transplant. The receptors derive from a male patient younger than 18 who had a stem cell transplant for acute lymphoblastic leukemia, so the T cells may come from the graft donor.

In this sample, this clonotype turned up many times. Sequence at one end of the junction differs from germline and may be a read error. The chain combines TRBV4-1 with TRBJ2-7, with 9 bases identical to TRBD1. CDR1 and CDR2 (germline): MGHRA, YSYEKL. CDR3 length: 14 amino acids. CDR3 sequence: CASSQPGQGYEQYF. The CDR3 nucleotides are TGTGCCAGCAGCCAACCGGGACAGGGATACGAGCAGTACTTC.

The chain has TRBV29-1 and TRBJ1-5, with D possibly being TRBD1 (5 bases). Germline assignment: CDR1 SQVTM and CDR2 ANQGSEA. The ends were cut back, 8 bases at V and 0 bases at J, with 20 bases in the middle. This CDR3 has 16 amino acids. The CDR3 DNA follows: TGCAGCCACCCCCTGGGGCAGCCGGATAGCAATCAGCCCCAGCATTTT. Its translation is CSHPLGQPDSNQPQHF.

The V call is TRBV5-1, the J call TRBJ2-1; 10 positions agree with TRBD2. From germline, CDR1 is SGHRS and CDR2 YFSETQ. The junction had 9 bases not matched to a gene; V was cut back by 0 bases and J by 15 bases. CDR3 length equals 14 residues. CDR3 DNA: TGCGCCAGCAGCTTGGGAGCTAGCGGGAGTAGGGGGTTCTTC. Its translation: CASSLGASGSRGFF.

The chain couples TRBV11-1 to TRBJ2-5; 7 nucleotides agree with TRBD2. With V trimmed by 5 bases and J by 3 bases, 6 bases remained unmatched. The CDR3 totals 14 residues. CDR1 and CDR2 (germline): SGHAT, FQDESV (reference sequence). The CDR3 reads CASSPRTREETQYF. The CDR3 coding sequence is TGTGCCAGCAGCCCCCGGACTAGAGAAGAGACCCAGTACTTC.

This clonotype was counted many times. This chain joins TRBV12-3 or TRBV12-4 and TRBJ1-1; 8 bases align to TRBD1. The CDR3 has 12 residues. V shed 11 bases and J 5 bases; nucleotides not matched to a gene: 7. The CDR3: CAGGQGETEAFF. CDR3 sequence (DNA): TGTGCCGGCGGACAGGGAGAAACTGAAGCTTTCTTT.

In its sample, this clonotype was seen many times. This sequence joins TRBV5-1 and TRBJ2-3, with unresolved D. The CDR3 length is 16 residues. Trimming took 1 base from V and 0 from J, leaving 12 bases between them. Germline V gene lookup returns CDR1 SGHRS and CDR2 YFSETQ. This chain's CDR3 is CASSLNNGGSTDTQYF. CDR3 DNA: TGCGCCAGCAGCTTGAATAACGGTGGGAGCACAGATACGCAGTATTTT.

The sample holds a few counts of this clonotype. The rearrangement joins TRBV11-2 to TRBJ2-1; D may correspond to TRBD1 or TRBD2 (5 bases each). The V end was cut by 6 bases, the J end by 5 bases, with 26 bases between. CDR1 SGHAT and CDR2 FQNNGV come from the germline V gene. There are 18 residues in the CDR3. The CDR3 DNA is TGTGCCAGCAGATCGAGACGTTTCTTGGGGGAATCAAACAATGAGCAGTTCTTC. It encodes CASRSRRFLGESNNEQFF.

This clonotype was seen a handful of times. The chain is built from TRBV20-1 and TRBJ2-1, with D perhaps matching TRBD1 or TRBD2 (5 bases each). Germline V gene data show CDR1 as DFQATT and CDR2 as SNEGSKA (reference sequence). The V gene lost 3 bases and the J gene lost 4 bases, with 13 bases spanning the gap. The CDR3 spans 14 residues. CDR3 residues: CSARDRDHYNEQFF. The CDR3 DNA reads as TGCAGTGCTAGGGACCGGGACCATTACAATGAGCAGTTCTTC.

This clonotype was found a few times. V and J are TRBV4-1 and TRBJ2-1; 8 bases are a match to TRBD1. Trimming removed 4 bases from V and 12 bases from J; junction bases left unmatched: 11. This CDR3 region has 14 residues. Per germline, CDR1 MGHRA and CDR2 YSYEKL. This CDR3 is CASSPGDRWYVQFF. Written as DNA, the CDR3 is TGCGCCAGCAGCCCTGGGGACAGGTGGTACGTGCAGTTCTTC.

This clonotype turned up a few times. This sequence joins TRBV9 and TRBJ2-3; 9 nucleotides agree with TRBD1. CDR3 length: 16 residues. Trimming removed 0 bases from V and 5 bases from J; junction bases left unmatched: 7. The germline CDR1 and CDR2 sequences are SGDLS and YYNGEE. This CDR3 is CASSVVGDRVGDTQYF. The CDR3 nucleotides read TGTGCCAGCAGCGTAGTTGGGGACAGGGTAGGAGATACGCAGTATTTT.

V usage is TRBV5-1 and J usage is TRBJ1-4; D possibly corresponds to TRBD1 (6 bases). There are 14 residues in the CDR3. Per the germline V gene, CDR1 is SGHRS and CDR2 is YFSETQ. V lost 3 bases, J lost 7 bases, and 13 bases lay in between. CDR3 loop: CASSSTGPLEKLFF. As DNA, the CDR3 is TGCGCCAGCAGCTCGACAGGTCCTCTTGAAAAACTGTTTTTT.

The genes are TRBV7-2 and TRBJ2-7; D ambiguous. The CDR3 length is 14 residues. Per germline, CDR1 SGHTA and CDR2 FQGNSA. The V end lost 3 bases, the J end lost 6 bases, and 15 bases lay between the germline ends. CDR3 amino acids: CASSFSLGSPEQYF. The CDR3 DNA sequence: TGTGCCAGCAGCTTTAGTCTGGGGTCCCCCGAGCAGTACTTC.

The V call is TRBV5-1, the J call TRBJ2-7; tentatively, D is TRBD1 (6 bases). V was shortened by 0 bases and J by 3 bases, with 13 bases between the two germline ends. Germline V CDR1 and CDR2: SGHRS, YFSETQ. CDR3 size: 15 residues. CDR3 amino acids: CASSLVAGADYEQYF. CDR3 coding DNA: TGCGCCAGCAGCTTGGTGGCAGGGGCGGACTACGAGCAGTACTTC.

This clonotype showed up many times. The genes are TRBV5-1 and TRBJ2-7; 10 bases agree with TRBD2. CDR1 and CDR2 (germline): SGHRS, YFSETQ. V shed 0 bases, J shed 2 bases, and the junction held 11 bases outside the gene matches. The CDR3 runs to 18 residues. The CDR3 region has the DNA TGCGCCAGCAGCTTGGAGCCCCTCGGACTAGCGGTTACCTACGAGCAGTACTTC. It encodes CASSLEPLGLAVTYEQYF.

This clonotype was seen only a few times. This chain links TRBV29-1 with TRBJ2-1, with 9 nucleotides matching TRBD2. V trimming: 5 bases; J trimming: 2 bases; junction bases outside the gene matches: 4. The CDR3 is 14 residues long. Germline lookup yields CDR1 SQVTM and CDR2 ANQGSEA. The CDR3 sequence is CSVLAGDPYNEQFF. The CDR3 DNA is TGCAGCGTTTTAGCGGGAGACCCCTACAATGAGCAGTTCTTC.

The V gene is TRBV5-1, the J gene TRBJ2-1; 8 bases match TRBD2. Germline values: CDR1 SGHRS, CDR2 YFSETQ. The V gene end was trimmed by 4 bases and the J gene end by 6 bases; junction bases not matched to a gene: 9. The CDR3 is made up of 15 amino acids. CDR3 coding DNA: TGCGCCAGCAGCCGCAGCGGGAGAGCGGGCAATGAGCAGTTCTTC. It yields the protein CASSRSGRAGNEQFF.